This T cell receptor beta chain came from a study of T cell responses to AZD1222 COVID-19 vaccine (dated by TCRdb to 2020 to 2022). Regarding the study in general: A total of 240 or so trial participants underwent TCR sequencing, of whom under 220 had received two doses of AZD1222 and approximately 25 had received two doses of the MenACWY control vaccine. Trial participants were enrolled by age into 18-55, 56-69 and 70-plus year subgroups, with around 150, 28 and 57 TCR-sequenced participants respectively. The paper's findings and limits, for the study overall: After two AZD1222 doses, spike-specific TCR breadth and depth were significantly higher than at day 0 and than in MenACWY recipients. Nearly half of unique spike-specific TCRs reportedly recognized epitopes outside regions mutated in the B.1.351 and B.1.1.7 variants. Because no samples from the day 14 peak response were available, repertoires could be characterized only after the peak T cell response. Conclusions about previously exposed vaccinees were limited because only a handful of AZD1222 recipients were SARS-CoV-2 seropositive at baseline. The whole spike protein was spanned by vaccine-associated CD4 TCRs, and dominant responses were seen in regions 160-218 and 743-854. Most participants were white British and females outnumbered males, and the authors suggested that clonal diversity may have been underestimated. In the small 56-69-year group, the increase in depth fell short of significance, most likely because of low power.

The CDR3 regions of human TCRbeta chains were analyzed by immunosequencing. As for the authors' bioinformatics: TCRs in the repertoires were matched against a reference library of SARS-CoV-2-specific TCRs that had been generated with the MIRA antigen-specificity platform. Breadth was defined as the fraction of unique TCRs that were SARS-CoV-2-associated. Depth was defined as the fraction of total T cells that were SARS-CoV-2-associated. Using the MIRA data, every spike-specific TCR was mapped to the spike region that the TCR reacted to and assigned to either a CD4 or a CD8 class. Log10-transformed breadth and depth values were compared by one-way ANOVA with Sidak's multiple comparisons tests. Here the immuneACCESS table is served through TCRdb, limited to in-frame sequences with V and J called. Missing clones are a known gap in these copies; in checked studies unresolved V genes cover under half, and the rest lacks a known reason. V, J and clone size were drawn from that table, and D and trimming were deduced from the DNA. This sample comprises thousands of clones, 85% to 90% of them detected only once. Clones ranked in the top ten supply approximately 6.8% of the sample.

CDR1 and CDR2, per the germline V gene, are LGHNA and YSLEER. V sheds 0 bases and J sheds 4 bases, leaving 9 bases between their ends. Spanning cysteine to phenylalanine, the CDR3 consists of 14 amino acids. The retained sequence is limited to the CDR3, 42 bases, with the frame set at the first base. What the time point label conveys for this sample: about 28 days (+/-7) after the second vaccine dose. AZD1222 recipients with second doses at about 4 weeks or about 12 weeks were pooled, because spike-specific TCR depth and breadth did not differ between schedules. Samples from vaccinated people were obtained from the UK trials COV001 and COV002, which included a single-blind randomized controlled phase 2/3 trial of AZD1222 (ChAdOx1 nCoV-19) in healthy adults. For TCRbeta chain sequencing, PBMC samples from trial participants were taken at day 0 and at day 28 after the second dose. About this clone itself: Its antigen is currently not known. Per-base qualities were not stored, and no clone one base away is much larger.

The sample here was peripheral blood, taken 28 days after the second AZD1222 dose. The sequence came from an adult who received the AZD1222 COVID-19 vaccine. The V and J genes are TRBV4-3 and TRBJ1-2; a weak D assignment points to TRBD1 (5 bases agree). The base sequence is TGCGCCAGCAGCCAAGATGAGGGGCCCTATGGCTACACCTTC. Its protein is CASSQDEGPYGYTF.